This is a list of T cell receptor beta chains from one sample in a study of blood T cell repertoires in COVID-19. The assay was immunoSEQ multiplex PCR, and TCRdb's table has in-frame clones only and misses some. The repertoire includes some 100,000 clones, roughly 79% of them detected once, and roughly 15% sits in the top ten. The material sequenced was peripheral blood. Receptor source: a human donor in a cohort sampled during active COVID-19. The CDR3 runs from the conserved cysteine through the conserved F or W. D genes are given only for firm matches. Part of the rows lack a size; the others show once, few, many or a class for expanded clones.

d_gene | j_gene | len | v_gene | abundance | CDR3nt | CDR3aa
TRBD2 | TRBJ2-3 | 17 | TRBV5-1 | NA | TGCGCCAGCAGCTTGGCTTCCAGCGGGGGCATCACAGATACGCAGTATTTT | CASSLASSGGITDTQYF
NA | TRBJ2-5 | 14 | TRBV6-5 | NA | TGTGCCAGCCTATGGGACTTATTCCAAGAGACCCAGTACTTC | CASLWDLFQETQYF
NA | TRBJ1-5 | 17 | TRBV6-1 | NA | TGTGCCAGCAGTGAAGAAGGGTTTGGCACGGGGGTAATAGCCCAGCATTTT | CASSEEGFGTGVIAQHF
TRBD1 | TRBJ1-4 | 18 | TRBV5-8 | NA | TGTGCCAGCAGCTTGGGGATGGGACAGCTAACAACTAATGAAAAACTGTTTTTT | CASSLGMGQLTTNEKLFF
NA | TRBJ1-3 | 16 | TRBV28 | NA | TGTGCCAGCAGTTTTCAAGGGGTCACCTCTGGAAACACCATATATTTT | CASSFQGVTSGNTIYF
NA | TRBJ2-2 | 14 | TRBV25-1 | NA | TGTGCCAGCAGTGAATATCTAGATACCGGGGAGCTGTTTTTT | CASSEYLDTGELFF
TRBD1 | TRBJ2-5 | 13 | TRBV2 | once | TGTGCCAGCTGCGGACAGGGAGGTGGGACCCAGTACTTC | CASCGQGGGTQYF
NA | TRBJ2-2 | 18 | TRBV13 | NA | TGTGCCAGCAGCTATAGAGGGGGCGCGGGATCGTACACCGGGGAGCTGTTTTTT | CASSYRGGAGSYTGELFF
NA | TRBJ1-1 | 13 | TRBV11-2 | few | TGTGCCAGCAGCTTAAAACAGAACACTGAAGCTTTCTTT | CASSLKQNTEAFF
NA | TRBJ2-7 | 11 | TRBV20-1 | few | TGCAGTGCGGGCAGGGGCTACGAGCAGTACTTC | CSAGRGYEQYF